The 22 T cell receptor beta chains below come from one sample, sequenced in a study of CD4+ T cells in melanoma (dated by TCRdb to between 2021 and 2023). Library preparation was by the immunoSEQ multiplex PCR assay. TCRdb's version of the immuneACCESS table is confined to in-frame rearrangements and falls short of the full clone set. An unresolved V gene accounts for under half of the shortfall where checked; the remainder is of unknown origin. The sample has 10,000 to 13,000 clones on record, over 60% of them singletons. Clones ranked in the top ten supply roughly 9% of the sample. Sequencing was done on a sample of cells from a culture (not recorded whether cultured in vitro). These receptor sequences come from a human donor with melanoma.

Remarks on this clone: Distinct nucleotide sequences in the sample also encode this CDR3. This chain uses TRBV5-1 with TRBJ1-1; TRBD1 might be the D (5 bases). Germline assignment: CDR1 SGHRS and CDR2 YFSETQ. V was clipped by 0 bases and J by 5 bases, with 14 bases between them. This CDR3 contains 15 residues. The CDR3 sequence is CASSLGAGVATEAFF. In nucleotides, the CDR3 is TGCGCCAGCAGCTTGGGAGCGGGGGTTGCTACTGAAGCTTTCTTT.

This clone was detected a few times. This chain connects TRBV5-4 to TRBJ1-2, with D possibly TRBD1 on 5 matching bases. The CDR3 runs 13 residues. Trimming stripped 4 bases from V and 1 base from J, with 8 bases between. Germline lookup yields CDR1 SGHNT and CDR2 YYREEE (reference sequence). CDR3 DNA sequence: TGTGCCAGCAGCCCCGACAGTAACTATGGCTACACCTTC. The encoded protein is CASSPDSNYGYTF.

This clone was seen a handful of times. The CDR3 is CATQRGASGDGETQYF. The CDR3 bases are TGTGCCACCCAGCGGGGGGCGAGCGGGGATGGAGAGACCCAGTACTTC. The chain links TRBV11-2 to TRBJ2-5; 9 bases align to TRBD2. CDR3 length: 16 amino acids. V lost 10 bases and J lost 4; bases outside the gene matches: 16. In germline, CDR1 is SGHAT, CDR2 FQNNGV.

The rearrangement uses TRBV2 and TRBJ1-1; TRBD1 is a possible D gene (5 bases). The V end was cut by 8 bases, the J end by 5 bases, with 6 bases between. Germline V lookup: CDR1 SNHLY, CDR2 FYNNEI. This CDR3 is built from 10 residues. The CDR3 is CASGGTEAFF. The CDR3 DNA reads as TGTGCCAGCGGGGGAACTGAAGCTTTCTTT.

V gene TRBV5-1 combines with J gene TRBJ2-7; D unresolved. Germline V lookup: CDR1 SGHRS, CDR2 YFSETQ. Trimming shortened V by 3 bases and J by 0 bases, and 7 bases separated the two germline ends. The CDR3 consists of 13 residues. The CDR3 loop is CASSSGNSYEQYF. CDR3 coding DNA: TGCGCCAGCAGCTCCGGAAACTCCTACGAGCAGTACTTC.

The chain uses TRBV4-2 and TRBJ2-7; 10 bases agree with TRBD2. Per germline, CDR1 LGHNA and CDR2 YNFKEQ. The CDR3 is 15 residues long. V was clipped by 4 bases and J by 2 bases; unmatched bases: 5. The DNA of the CDR3 is TGTGCCAGCAGCCTATTAGCGGGGGGTACCTACGAGCAGTACTTC. Its translation is CASSLLAGGTYEQYF.

The sample holds a few counts of this clone. The V gene is TRBV18, the J gene TRBJ1-2; 9 bases agree with TRBD1. The trim removed 6 bases at V and 10 bases at J, leaving 9 bases unmatched. Germline CDR1 is KGHSH and CDR2 is LQKENI. This CDR3 has 13 residues. CDR3 protein: CASSLRTGDSYTF. CDR3 nucleotide sequence: TGTGCCAGCTCCCTTCGGACAGGGGACTCCTACACCTTC.

The chain recombines TRBV19 with TRBJ2-7; tentatively, D is TRBD2 (6 bases). The V and J ends lost 1 base and 2 bases respectively, with 12 bases between them. This CDR3 is built from 15 residues. Germline assignment: CDR1 LNHDA and CDR2 SQIVND (reference sequence). The CDR3 reads CASSIVRGLPYEQYF. The CDR3 DNA reads as TGTGCCAGTAGTATAGTCCGGGGACTCCCCTACGAGCAGTACTTC.

This chain uses TRBV4-1 with TRBJ2-3, with unresolved D. V was trimmed by 4 bases and J by 2 bases, leaving 7 bases between them. The CDR3 contains 13 residues. The germline gives CDR1 MGHRA, CDR2 YSYEKL. The CDR3 DNA follows: TGCGCCAGCAGCCTCCGGACCACAGATACGCAGTATTTT. Protein: CASSLRTTDTQYF.

The chain joins TRBV18 to TRBJ1-2; possible D gene TRBD1, 6 bases. The CDR3 runs to 16 residues. V was cut by 4 bases and J by 0 bases, with 15 bases left in between. The V gene's germline CDR1 is KGHSH and CDR2 LQKENI. This CDR3 reads CASSQFSGAPNYGYTF. In DNA form, the CDR3 reads TGTGCCAGCTCACAATTTTCAGGGGCGCCTAACTATGGCTACACCTTC.

This chain joins TRBV4-2 and TRBJ1-2; 7 bases line up with TRBD1. Looked up from germline, CDR1 is LGHNA and CDR2 is YNFKEQ. The trim removed 5 bases at V and 8 bases at J, leaving 11 bases unmatched. The CDR3 extends over 14 amino acids. The CDR3 sequence is CASSGQQGLGGYTF. CDR3 in DNA: TGTGCCAGCAGCGGGCAACAGGGGTTGGGGGGCTACACCTTC.

This clone was counted only a few times. This chain joins TRBV5-1 and TRBJ1-1; D remains unclear. Trimming removed 5 bases at V and 7 bases at J, with 9 bases between. Germline-derived CDR1 and CDR2 are SGHRS and YFSETQ. CDR3 size: 11 residues. The CDR3 reads CASRGFGEAFF. The CDR3 coding sequence is TGCGCCAGCAGAGGGTTCGGTGAAGCTTTCTTT.

The V and J genes are TRBV12-5 and TRBJ2-3; TRBD2 matches at 7 bases. The CDR3 is 14 residues long. The ends lost 7 bases at V and 4 bases at J; junction bases unmatched: 8. The germline V gene encodes CDR1 LGHNT and CDR2 FRNRAP. Here the CDR3 reads CASAVGGSSDTQYF. DNA for the CDR3: TGTGCTAGTGCTGTCGGGGGGTCTTCAGATACGCAGTATTTT.

The CDR3: CASSGGTPLRGTDTQYF. CDR3 bases: TGTGCCAGCAGCGGGGGGACTCCACTCAGGGGGACAGATACGCAGTATTTT. The V call is TRBV2, the J call TRBJ2-3, with D tentatively TRBD1 or TRBD2 (7 bases each). CDR1 is SNHLY, CDR2 FYNNEI, per germline. This CDR3 region has 17 residues. V was trimmed by 6 bases and J by 3 bases, leaving 22 bases between them.

CDR3 residues: CASPDSSYEQYF. The DNA for the CDR3 is TGTGCCAGCCCTGACAGTTCCTACGAGCAGTACTTC. V usage is TRBV6-5 and J usage is TRBJ2-7; maybe TRBD1 (5 bases). Per germline, CDR1 MNHEY and CDR2 SVGAGI. CDR3 length: 12 residues. The germline V and J ends were trimmed by 8 bases and 1 base, with 9 bases remaining between them.

V usage is TRBV6-5 and J usage is TRBJ2-7; no clear D. Trimming cost V 5 bases and J 4 bases, with 9 bases left between them. CDR1 is MNHEY and CDR2 is SVGAGI in the germline V gene. The CDR3 contains 12 residues. CDR3 coding DNA: TGTGCCAGCAGTAAAGGACCTTACGAGCAGTACTTC. Translation gives CASSKGPYEQYF.

This clone was detected only a few times. The rearrangement uses TRBV5-1 and TRBJ1-6, with D unclear. This CDR3 has 15 residues. The V end lost 0 bases, the J end lost 10 bases, and 14 bases lay between the germline ends. CDR1 and CDR2 from the germline V gene are SGHRS and YFSETQ. The CDR3 loop is CASSLEGGVQSPLHF. The DNA of the CDR3 is TGCGCCAGCAGCTTGGAAGGTGGGGTGCAGTCACCCCTCCACTTT.

This clone was recorded a few times. V usage is TRBV19 and J usage is TRBJ1-6; D ambiguous. Germline loops: CDR1 LNHDA, CDR2 SQIVND (reference sequence). The CDR3 covers 13 residues. V shed 8 bases and J shed 8 bases, with 13 bases lying between them. The CDR3 reads CASVEDDYSPLHF. CDR3 nucleotides: TGTGCCAGTGTGGAAGATGATTATTCACCCCTCCACTTT.

CDR3 protein: CASSRRDRGPEAFF. Written as DNA, the CDR3 is TGTGCCAGTAGTCGGAGGGACAGGGGACCTGAAGCTTTCTTT. This chain joins TRBV19 and TRBJ1-1, with 10 bases fitting TRBD1. Germline loops: CDR1 LNHDA, CDR2 SQIVND (reference sequence). The CDR3 is 14 amino acids. The ends lost 5 bases at V and 6 bases at J; junction bases unmatched: 6.

The CDR3 here is CASSRAGGPYEQYF. The CDR3 coding sequence is TGTGCCAGCAGCCGGGCAGGGGGGCCCTACGAGCAGTACTTC. The genes are TRBV11-2 and TRBJ2-7; possibly TRBD1 for D (7 bases). The germline V gene has CDR1 SGHAT and CDR2 FQNNGV. Trimming pared 5 bases from V and 2 bases from J, leaving 13 bases between. The CDR3 sequence is 14 residues long. The full variable domain, completed using reference TRBV11-2 and TRBJ2-7, is EAGVAQSPRYKIIEKRQSVAFWCNPISGHATLYWYQQILGQGPKLLIQFQNNGVVDDSQLPKDRFSAERLKGVDSTLKIQPAKLEDSAVYLCASSRAGGPYEQYFGPGTRLTVT.

The chain employs TRBV21-1 and TRBJ1-3. TRBV21-1 is classified as a pseudogene. This CDR3 region has 16 residues. The CDR3 reads CALNSGPGAPGNTIYF. DNA of the CDR3: TGTGCCCTCAATTCCGGCCCGGGGGCACCTGGAAACACCATATATTTT.

This clone occurred once. CDR3 DNA: TGTGCCTGGAAAGGGACGTACTATAATTCACCCCTCCACTTT. Protein product: CAWKGTYYNSPLHF. The V gene is TRBV30, the J gene TRBJ1-6, with a possible D match to TRBD1 (5 bases). This CDR3 comprises 14 residues. Germline lookup yields CDR1 GTSNPN and CDR2 SVGIG (reference sequence). V dropped 4 bases and J dropped 3 bases, with 10 bases sitting between them.